Listed below are T cell receptor beta chains from one sample, sequenced in a study of CD8 T cells in ankylosing spondylitis. TCRdb re-called the 5' RACE reads through MiXCR, storing one row per CDR3 protein. Of fewer than 250,000 distinct CDR3 sequences listed, around a quarter are singletons. Specimen: blood, either unsorted or a sorted T cell fraction (not recorded which). The receptors were gathered from a male donor with ankylosing spondylitis or in good health (not recorded which). The conserved cysteine and the conserved F or W are not part of the CDR3 here. Clone sizes are given selectively: once, few, many, or a class where the clone is expanded.

J gene,V gene,clone size,CDR3 protein
TRBJ1-2,TRBV20-1,many,SAREGSGSYT
TRBJ2-1,TRBV9,.,ASSVHPGAEQF
TRBJ2-6,TRBV20-1,few,SAFNTYGANVLT
TRBJ1-5,TRBV12-3/TRBV12-4,.,ASSLWGVGQPQH
TRBJ2-7,TRBV9,once,ASSVALDGPYEQY
TRBJ2-7,TRBV29-1,.,SVDVPLLEDEQY
TRBJ2-5,TRBV6-5,.,ASSYRPPGGAQETQY
TRBJ2-5,TRBV6-1,.,ASSRTSGTWKTQY
TRBJ1-2,TRBV29-1,many,SALAGSGAYGYT
TRBJ2-7,TRBV11-2,.,ASSRLSGTSSYEQY
TRBJ2-7,TRBV6-5,.,ASSYSRREGSYEQY
TRBJ2-1,TRBV29-1,few,SVRDSFDEQF
TRBJ2-1,TRBV24-1,.,ATSDPKPGRAIYNEQF
TRBJ2-1,TRBV7-6,few,ASSLGHLKSSYNEQF
TRBJ2-7,TRBV11-2,many,ASSLEAGTSGRY
TRBJ2-5,TRBV15,many,ATSRGSGNQETQY
TRBJ2-4,TRBV9,few,ASSVAGSSKNIQY
TRBJ2-7,TRBV5-1,many,ASSLDTGTAKYEQY
TRBJ1-2,TRBV29-1,many,SAETGTYGYT
TRBJ2-7,TRBV20-1,many,SAGRTSGRGQY
TRBJ1-2,TRBV28,many,ASMPRGTNNYGYT
TRBJ2-7,TRBV11-2,.,ASSSRASAGGWLDSYEQY
TRBJ2-2,TRBV28,many,ASSRSSAPNTGELF
TRBJ2-2,TRBV6-5,few,ASSLRQGKPGELF
TRBJ1-5,TRBV25-1,many,ASGFSNQPQH
TRBJ2-1,TRBV6-5,many,ASTTGGHEQF
TRBJ2-7,TRBV5-6,many,ASSNRERNSYEQY
TRBJ2-3,TRBV20-1,many,SARDRRLAGQGSRTQY
TRBJ1-4,TRBV7-9,many,ASSSKTEKLF
TRBJ1-6,TRBV25-1,.,ASRQDGWNSPLH
TRBJ2-7,TRBV4-2,many,ASSQELDRVNEQY
TRBJ2-7,TRBV29-1,.,SVAAGNAYEQY
TRBJ2-7,TRBV6-2/TRBV6-3,.,ASGSGRPSSYEQY
TRBJ2-7,TRBV12-3/TRBV12-4,many,ASSFGDPTVYEQY
TRBJ2-3,TRBV20-1,.,SATLPYGTDTQY
TRBJ2-7,TRBV5-6,.,ASSAIGLDSYEQY
TRBJ2-5,TRBV4-3,many,ASSQDRTQGETQY
TRBJ2-3,TRBV20-1,many,SAGGGASYTDTQY
TRBJ2-5,TRBV29-1,many,SVGRAEETQY
TRBJ1-1,TRBV20-1,.,SARGAGMNTEAF
TRBJ2-1,TRBV24-1,.,ATSEHNEQF
TRBJ1-5,TRBV6-1,few,ASSRGTARDQPQH
TRBJ2-7,TRBV10-3,few,AISRDRDVTYEQY
TRBJ2-5,TRBV28,once,ASSSPRGATQETQY
TRBJ1-1,TRBV7-9,many,ASSSARPGGNTEAF
TRBJ2-7,TRBV29-1,.,RVKGFLTYEQY
TRBJ2-5,TRBV12-3/TRBV12-4,few,ASSLAGPKETQY
TRBJ2-1,TRBV5-1,.,ASSREGTGGSNEQF
TRBJ2-4,TRBV29-1,many,SVAELAKNIQY
TRBJ1-5,TRBV3-1,many,ASSQRSEGQPQH